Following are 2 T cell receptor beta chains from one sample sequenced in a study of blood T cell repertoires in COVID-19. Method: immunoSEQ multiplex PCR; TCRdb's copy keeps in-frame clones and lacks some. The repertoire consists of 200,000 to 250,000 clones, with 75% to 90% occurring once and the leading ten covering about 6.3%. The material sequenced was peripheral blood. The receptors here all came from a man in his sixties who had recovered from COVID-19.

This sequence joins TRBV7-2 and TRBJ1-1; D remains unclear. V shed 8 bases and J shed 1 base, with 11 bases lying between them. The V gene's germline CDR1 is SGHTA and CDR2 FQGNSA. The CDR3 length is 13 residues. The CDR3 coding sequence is TGTGCCAGCCTTTTGAGTCGGAACACTGAAGCTTTCTTT. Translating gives CASLLSRNTEAFF.

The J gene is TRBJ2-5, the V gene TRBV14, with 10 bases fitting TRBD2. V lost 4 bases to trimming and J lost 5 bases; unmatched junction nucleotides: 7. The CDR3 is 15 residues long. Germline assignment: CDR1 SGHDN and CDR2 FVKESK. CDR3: CASSPLAGKWETQYF. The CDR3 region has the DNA TGTGCCAGCAGCCCACTAGCGGGAAAGTGGGAGACCCAGTACTTC.